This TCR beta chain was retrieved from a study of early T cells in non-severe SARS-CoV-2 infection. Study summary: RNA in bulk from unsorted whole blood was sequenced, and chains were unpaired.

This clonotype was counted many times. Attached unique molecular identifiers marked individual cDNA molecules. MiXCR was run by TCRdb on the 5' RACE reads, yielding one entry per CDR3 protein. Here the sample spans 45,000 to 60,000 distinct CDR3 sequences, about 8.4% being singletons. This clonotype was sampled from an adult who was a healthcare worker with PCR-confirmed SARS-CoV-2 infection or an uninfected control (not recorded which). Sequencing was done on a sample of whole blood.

Written as DNA, the CDR3 is TGTGCCAGCAGCTCCCCCCGCGACCTGACTTTC. It is translated as CASSSPRDLTF. The chain recombines TRBV7-8 with TRBJ2-6, with D hard to call. Trimming pared 4 bases from V and 15 bases from J, leaving 10 bases between. The length of the CDR3 is 11 residues. Germline V gene data show CDR1 as SGHVS and CDR2 as FQNEAQ. The full variable domain, rest sourced from reference TRBV7-8 and TRBJ2-6, is GAGVSQSPRYKVAKRGQDVALRCDPISGHVSLFWYQQALGQGPEFLTYFQNEAQLDKSGLPSDRFFAERPEGSVSTLKIQRTQQEDSAVYLCASSSPRDLTFGAGSRLTVL.